The 17 T cell receptor beta chains presented below share a single source sample, sequenced in a study of T-cell reconstitution after alpha-beta-depleted transplantation in children. TCRbeta library construction was performed incorporating unique molecular identifiers. TCRdb reanalysed the PCR reads using MiXCR and keeps one entry per CDR3 protein. This table holds nearly 250,000 distinct CDR3 sequences, just under 8.5% found once. The specimen was PBMCs, mostly from graft donor cells, collected 180 days after TCRalphabeta/CD19-depleted stem cell transplant. The receptors shown here come from a male patient younger than 18 who had a stem cell transplant for acute lymphoblastic leukemia, so the T cells may come from the graft donor.

In this sample, this clonotype turned up a few times. The chain recombines TRBV24-1 with TRBJ2-1; D possibly corresponds to TRBD1 (6 bases). Per the germline V gene, CDR1 is KGHDR and CDR2 is SFDVKD. The CDR3 runs to 17 residues. The V gene lost 1 base and the J gene lost 0 bases, with 12 bases spanning the gap. In DNA form, the CDR3 reads TGTGCCACCAGTGATTTCGAAGGGGGATCCTCCTACAATGAGCAGTTCTTC. Protein sequence: CATSDFEGGSSYNEQFF.

This clonotype was observed many times. V is TRBV4-3 and J is TRBJ2-3, with 11 bases fitting TRBD2. Germline CDR1 and CDR2: LGHNA and YSLEER. The V segment lost 6 bases and the J segment 2 bases; nucleotides outside the gene matches: 7. CDR3 length: 16 residues. This CDR3 is CASSPLAGAFTDTQYF. CDR3 bases: TGCGCCAGCAGTCCACTAGCGGGGGCCTTCACAGATACGCAGTATTTT.

Ten or more counts support this clonotype. The chain carries TRBV5-1 and TRBJ1-4, with D tentatively TRBD1 (6 bases). V lost 3 bases and J 3 bases, leaving 9 bases between the germline ends. The CDR3 sequence is 14 residues long. CDR1 is SGHRS and CDR2 is YFSETQ in the germline V gene. CDR3 bases: TGCGCCAGCAGCTCTCAGGGGTCTAATGAAAAACTGTTTTTT. Protein: CASSSQGSNEKLFF.

This clonotype was observed at least ten times. This chain joins TRBV7-9 and TRBJ1-6, with D maybe TRBD1 (5 bases). V lost 5 bases to trimming and J lost 5 bases, with 10 bases between them. The CDR3 sequence is 14 residues long. CDR1 SEHNR and CDR2 FQNEAQ come from the germline V gene (reference sequence). This CDR3 is CASSRTPNNSPLHF. For the CDR3, the DNA is TGTGCCAGCAGCCGGACACCGAATAATTCACCCCTCCACTTT.

This clonotype was observed at least ten times. A single base separates this from a much larger clone, so it may be a read error. The chain uses TRBV14 and TRBJ1-4, with D hard to call. The CDR3 has 15 amino acids. V lost 4 bases to trimming and J lost 4 bases, with 13 bases between them. Germline-derived CDR1 and CDR2 are SGHDN and FVKESK. CDR3 loop: CASSLDRVYNEKLFF. The CDR3 nucleotides read TGTGCCAGCAGCCTAGATCGTGTATATAATGAAAAACTGTTTTTT.

This clonotype was counted at least ten times. The chain uses TRBV5-1 and TRBJ2-5; D call uncertain. The CDR3 runs to 13 residues. Trimming took off 0 bases at V and 1 base at J, with 4 bases between the two ends. Germline V gene sequence: CDR1 SGHRS, CDR2 YFSETQ. The CDR3 DNA is TGCGCCAGCAGCTTGGAGGGCCAAGAGACCCAGTACTTC. Translated: CASSLEGQETQYF.

This clonotype has a count of ten or more. This chain connects TRBV20-1 to TRBJ2-7; D not resolved. V lost 7 bases and J 9 bases, leaving 13 bases between the germline ends. This CDR3 contains 10 residues. Germline loops: CDR1 DFQATT, CDR2 SNEGSKA (reference sequence). The CDR3 region is CSVGRFLQYF. The CDR3 nucleotides read TGCAGTGTCGGGCGGTTCTTGCAGTACTTC.

There are many counts of this clonotype. The chain combines TRBV29-1 with TRBJ2-7; no firm D call. Trimming took 0 bases from V and 3 from J, leaving 9 bases between them. Germline lookup yields CDR1 SQVTM and CDR2 ANQGSEA. The CDR3 has 13 amino acids. As DNA, the CDR3 is TGCAGCGTTGAAGATGAGTGGGGCTACGAGCAGTACTTC. It is translated as CSVEDEWGYEQYF.

This clonotype was seen a few times. The chain recombines TRBV7-3 with TRBJ2-5; possible D gene TRBD1, 5 bases. The CDR3 extends over 14 amino acids. The ends were cut back, 0 bases at V and 3 bases at J, with 8 bases in the middle. Germline values: CDR1 SGHTA, CDR2 FQGTGA. The CDR3 here is CASSLTGREETQYF. The CDR3 DNA reads TGTGCCAGCAGCTTAACCGGCAGGGAAGAGACCCAGTACTTC.

This clonotype was picked up many times. V gene TRBV7-3 combines with J gene TRBJ2-3; D gene unclear. Deletions cut 3 bases from V and 5 bases from J, with 12 bases between. The CDR3 spans 14 residues. Per germline, CDR1 SGHTA and CDR2 FQGTGA. CDR3 region: CASSLGPTEDTQYF. The CDR3 DNA is TGTGCCAGCAGCTTGGGTCCCACGGAAGATACGCAGTATTTT.

This clonotype was detected ten times or more. V usage is TRBV11-3 and J usage is TRBJ1-2; D uncertain. Trimming pared 4 bases from V and 3 bases from J, leaving 12 bases between. Germline values: CDR1 SGHNT, CDR2 YENEEA. The CDR3 loop spans 14 amino acids. The CDR3 reads CASSSYREDYGYTF. As DNA, the CDR3 is TGTGCCAGCAGCTCTTATAGGGAGGACTATGGCTACACCTTC.

This clonotype showed up many times. V and J are TRBV3-1 and TRBJ2-4, with 8 positions matching TRBD1. V shed 4 bases and J 4 bases; nucleotides not matched to a gene: 0. The CDR3 is 13 amino acids. The V gene's germline CDR1 is LGHDT and CDR2 YNNKEL (reference sequence). CDR3 bases: TGTGCCAGCAGCCGGACAGGGAAAAACATTCAGTACTTC. Amino acid sequence: CASSRTGKNIQYF. Based on the CDR3 plus reference TRBV3-1 and TRBJ2-4, the full variable domain is DTAVSQTPKYLVTQMGNDKSIKCEQNLGHDTMYWYKQDSKKFLKIMFSYNNKELIINETVPNRFSPKSPDKAHLNLHINSLELGDSAVYFCASSRTGKNIQYFGAGTRLSVL.

This clonotype appeared many times. The V and J genes are TRBV15 and TRBJ1-2; a weak D match, TRBD1 (5 bases). The CDR3 length is 16 residues. The V and J ends lost 0 bases and 5 bases respectively, with 16 bases between them. The germline CDR1 and CDR2 sequences are LNHNV and YYDKDF (reference sequence). CDR3 in DNA: TGTGCCACCAGCAGAGATGCCACCCGACAGAGGTATGGCTACACCTTC. Amino acid sequence: CATSRDATRQRYGYTF.

V gene TRBV7-2 combines with J gene TRBJ2-1; D is undetermined. Between the trimmed V and J ends, which lost 5 bases and 9 bases, there was a span of 14 bases. This CDR3 region has 13 residues. The V gene's germline CDR1 is SGHTA and CDR2 FQGNSA. CDR3 region: CASSLQKVGEQFF. In DNA, the CDR3 is TGTGCCAGCAGCCTCCAGAAGGTGGGTGAGCAGTTCTTC.

This clonotype was seen at least ten times. CDR3 amino acids: CSARLPGRPNTGELFF. In nucleotides, the CDR3 is TGCAGTGCTAGACTCCCGGGACGCCCGAACACCGGGGAGCTGTTTTTT. The chain couples TRBV20-1 to TRBJ2-2; either TRBD1 or TRBD2 may fit D (5 bases each). This CDR3 region has 16 residues. Per the germline V gene, CDR1 is DFQATT and CDR2 is SNEGSKA (reference sequence). V dropped 2 bases and J dropped 0 bases, with 13 bases sitting between them.

In regard to this clonotype: This may be a read error: a much more frequent sequence differs by one nucleotide. The chain combines TRBV11-2 with TRBJ2-1, with 13 bases matching TRBD2. The CDR3 sequence is 15 residues long. Germline CDR1 reads SGHAT; CDR2 reads FQNNGV. CDR3: CASSLGLAGKGEKFF. CDR3 coding DNA: TGTGCCAGCAGCCTGGGACTAGCGGGAAAGGGTGAGAAGTTCTTC.

This clonotype was recorded at least ten times. The V and J genes are TRBV12-3 or TRBV12-4 and TRBJ2-2; TRBD2 might be the D (5 bases). The CDR3 consists of 15 residues. The V end was cut by 7 bases, the J end by 0 bases, with 12 bases between. The CDR3 spells CASTPWGANTGELFF. The DNA for the CDR3 is TGTGCCAGCACCCCTTGGGGAGCGAACACCGGGGAGCTGTTTTTT.